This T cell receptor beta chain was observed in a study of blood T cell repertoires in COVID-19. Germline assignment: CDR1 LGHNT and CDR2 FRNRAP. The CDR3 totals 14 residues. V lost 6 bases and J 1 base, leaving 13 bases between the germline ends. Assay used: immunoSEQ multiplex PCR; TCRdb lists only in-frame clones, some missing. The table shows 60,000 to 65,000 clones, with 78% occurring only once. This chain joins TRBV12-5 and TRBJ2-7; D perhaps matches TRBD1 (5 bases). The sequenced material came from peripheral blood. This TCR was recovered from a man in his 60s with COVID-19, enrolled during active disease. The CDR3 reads CASGLDRISYEQYF. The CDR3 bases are TGTGCTAGTGGCCTTGACAGAATATCCTACGAGCAGTACTTC.